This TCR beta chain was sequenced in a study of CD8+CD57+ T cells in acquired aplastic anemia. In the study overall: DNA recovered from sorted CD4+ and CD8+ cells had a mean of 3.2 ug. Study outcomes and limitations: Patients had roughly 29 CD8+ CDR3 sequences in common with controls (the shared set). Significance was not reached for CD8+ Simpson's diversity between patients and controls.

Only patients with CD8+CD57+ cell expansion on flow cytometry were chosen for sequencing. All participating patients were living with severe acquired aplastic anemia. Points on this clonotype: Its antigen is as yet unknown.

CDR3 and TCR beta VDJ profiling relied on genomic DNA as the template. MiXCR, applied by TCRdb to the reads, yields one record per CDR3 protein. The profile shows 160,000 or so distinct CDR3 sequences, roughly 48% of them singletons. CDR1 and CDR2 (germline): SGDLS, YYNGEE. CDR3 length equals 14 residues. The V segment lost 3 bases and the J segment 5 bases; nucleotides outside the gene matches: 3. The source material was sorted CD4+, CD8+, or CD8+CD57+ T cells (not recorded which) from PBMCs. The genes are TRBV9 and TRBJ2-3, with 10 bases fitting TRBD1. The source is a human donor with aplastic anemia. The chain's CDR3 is CASSDGQGEDTQYF. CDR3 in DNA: TGTGCCAGCAGCGATGGACAGGGGGAAGATACGCAGTATTTT.